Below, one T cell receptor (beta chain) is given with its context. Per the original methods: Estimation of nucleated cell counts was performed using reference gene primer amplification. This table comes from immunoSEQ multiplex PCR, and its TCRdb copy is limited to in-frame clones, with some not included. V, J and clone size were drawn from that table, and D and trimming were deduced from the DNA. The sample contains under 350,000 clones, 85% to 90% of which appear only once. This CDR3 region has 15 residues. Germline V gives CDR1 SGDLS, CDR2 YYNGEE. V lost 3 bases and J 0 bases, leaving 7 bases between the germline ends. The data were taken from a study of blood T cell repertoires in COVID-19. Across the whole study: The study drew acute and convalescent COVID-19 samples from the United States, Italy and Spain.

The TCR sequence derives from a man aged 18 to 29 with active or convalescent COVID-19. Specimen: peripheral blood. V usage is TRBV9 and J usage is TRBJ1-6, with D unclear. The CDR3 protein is CASSASSSYNSPLHF. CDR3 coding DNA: TGTGCCAGCAGCGCTTCGAGCTCCTATAATTCACCCCTCCACTTT.